These T cell receptor beta chains were read from a single sample in a study of blood T cell repertoires in COVID-19. The protocol was immunoSEQ multiplex PCR, while the TCRdb copy is restricted to in-frame clones and leaves out a portion. The sample includes under 75,000 clones, roughly nine tenths of them seen just once. Source material: peripheral blood. These receptors all stem from a man between 50 and 59 years old with acute or convalescent COVID-19. Each CDR3 is given with its conserved first and last residue. A D gene is named only where the DNA matches it firmly. Where a row states a size, it is once, few, many or the class of an expanded clone; other rows omit it.

NA	TRBV9	NA	TRBJ2-6	CASSVYSGANVLTF	TGTGCCAGCAGCGTCTACTCTGGGGCCAACGTCCTGACTTTC
NA	TRBV9	TRBD1	TRBJ1-1	CASSVVGTGLAFF	TGTGCCAGCAGCGTAGTTGGGACAGGGCTGGCTTTCTTT
NA	TRBV6-2/TRBV6-3	TRBD1	TRBJ2-1	CASSPAAGGLYNEQFF	TGTGCCAGCAGTCCGGCAGCAGGGGGCCTCTACAATGAGCAGTTCTTC
NA	TRBV6-2/TRBV6-3	NA	TRBJ1-5	CASSYSGTRRQPQHF	TGTGCCAGCAGTTACTCTGGGACTCGGCGACAGCCCCAGCATTTT
once	TRBV18	TRBD1	TRBJ1-2	CASSPPNPTDRASKNGYTF	TGTGCCAGCTCACCGCCGAACCCAACGGACAGGGCAAGTAAGAATGGCTACACCTTC
NA	TRBV5-1	NA	TRBJ2-2	CASSLGQTNTGELFF	TGCGCCAGCAGCTTGGGACAGACGAACACCGGGGAGCTGTTTTTT
NA	TRBV6-5	TRBD1	TRBJ1-2	CASSYTPTGGISGYTF	TGTGCCAGCAGTTACACCCCGACAGGGGGTATTTCTGGCTACACCTTC
NA	TRBV24-1	TRBD2	TRBJ2-1	CATSPGTSYEQFF	TGTGCCACCAGTCCCGGGACTAGTTATGAGCAGTTCTTC
NA	TRBV2	TRBD2	TRBJ2-3	CASMREGIDTQYF	TGTGCCAGCATGAGGGAGGGAATCGATACGCAGTATTTT
NA	TRBV15	TRBD2	TRBJ2-5	CATSRVVAGGSETQYF	TGTGCCACCAGCAGAGTGGTAGCGGGAGGGTCAGAGACCCAGTACTTC
NA	TRBV5-6	NA	TRBJ1-1	CASSRHPGLDTGEAFF	TGTGCCAGCAGCAGGCATCCGGGACTCGACACCGGGGAAGCTTTCTTT
NA	TRBV29-1	TRBD1	TRBJ2-3	CSVNRGRTDTQYF	TGCAGCGTTAACAGGGGGCGCACAGATACGCAGTATTTT
NA	TRBV7-3	TRBD1	TRBJ2-2	CASSLDRGYGELFF	TGTGCCAGCAGCCTAGACAGGGGCTACGGGGAGCTGTTTTTT
NA	TRBV4-2	TRBD1	TRBJ1-1	CASSQDRTGRTEAFF	TGTGCCAGCAGCCAAGATCGGACAGGGCGGACTGAAGCTTTCTTT
NA	TRBV28	TRBD1	TRBJ2-7	CASSLYNFRDRGRPYEQYF	TGTGCCAGCAGTCTTTATAACTTCCGGGACAGGGGGCGCCCCTACGAGCAGTACTTC
NA	TRBV10-2	NA	TRBJ2-3	CASSAVGGTDTQYF	TGCGCCAGCAGTGCTGTAGGGGGCACAGATACGCAGTATTTT